The rows below give T cell receptor beta chains drawn from one sample of a study of esophageal squamous cell carcinoma under preoperative chemotherapy. TCRdb reprocessed the PCR reads with MiXCR, giving one entry per CDR3 protein. This table has over 14,000 distinct CDR3 sequences, 60% appearing once. The specimen was collected from a patient given preoperative chemotherapy. The receptors were gathered from a human donor with esophageal squamous cell carcinoma. The donor label of this sample is uncertain. Each CDR3 is given with its conserved first and last residue. D genes are given only for firm matches. Size values are once, few and many counts, or a class for expanded clones, and some rows have none.

clone_size	v_call	j_call	d_call	cdr3_nt	cdr3_aa
-	TRBV6-5	TRBJ2-5	TRBD1	TGTGCCAGCAGTTTGACAGGGGATGTCGAGACCCAGTACTTC	CASSLTGDVETQYF
-	TRBV6-1	TRBJ2-3	TRBD1	TGTGCCGGCGGCCATGGCGTGGGGACAGATGCGCAGTATTTT	CAGGHGVGTDAQYF
-	TRBV7-6	TRBJ2-1	-	TGTGCCAGCAGCTTAGAGGGTGGGAGCCGGGAGCAGTTCTTC	CASSLEGGSREQFF
-	TRBV7-9	TRBJ2-1	-	TGTGCCAGCAGCCCCCTCTACGAGCAGTTCTTC	CASSPLYEQFF
-	TRBV6-1	TRBJ2-1	TRBD1	TGTGCCAGCAGTAAGGGGGCAAGGATAGATACGCAGTTCTTC	CASSKGARIDTQFF
-	TRBV6-1	TRBJ2-1	-	TGTGCCAGCGGTGTGCCGGCTGGGTCCTACGATAAGCAGTTCTTT	CASGVPAGSYDKQFF
-	TRBV7-2	TRBJ2-7	TRBD2	TGTGCCAGCAGCATCGGGGGGAGCCTCTACGAGCAGTACTTC	CASSIGGSLYEQYF
few	TRBV6-1	TRBJ2-3	-	TGTGCCAGCAGTCGCAAGGGGGGGGGCGGGGAAAACACGCAGTATTTT	CASSRKGGGGENTQYF
medium-sized	TRBV7-2	TRBJ2-1	TRBD2	TGTGCCAGCAGCCCCCCGGGACTATACAATGAGCAGTTCTTC	CASSPPGLYNEQFF
-	TRBV6-1	TRBJ2-1	-	TGTGCCAGCAGTGACCGGGAGCGGGATGAGCAGTTCTTC	CASSDRERDEQFF